This T cell receptor beta chain comes out of a study of blood T cell repertoires in COVID-19. For the study at large: Samples taken during acute and convalescent COVID-19 were collected in the United States, Italy and Spain.

Assay: immunoSEQ multiplex PCR; the TCRdb copy retains only in-frame clones and omits some. The sample comprises about 260,000 clones, around 80% of which are singletons, and approximately 4.3% rests with the top ten. V gave up 4 bases and J gave up 4 bases, with 21 bases separating them. CDR3 length: 17 amino acids. Germline V gene sequence: CDR1 LNHDA, CDR2 SQIVND (reference sequence). Participants were placed into cohorts based on the clinical history they reported. The source of this sequence is a man aged 30 to 39 with acute COVID-19. This chain connects TRBV19 to TRBJ2-3; possible D gene TRBD2, 7 bases. The material sequenced was PBMCs or T cells enriched from blood (not recorded which). The CDR3 nucleotides read TGTGCCAGTAGTACCCTGGGCAGGGGAGGGGTTGCAGATACGCAGTATTTT. Translation: CASSTLGRGGVADTQYF. Looking up the rest from reference TRBV19 and TRBJ2-3 gives the full variable domain: DGGITQSPKYLFRKEGQNVTLSCEQNLNHDAMYWYRQDPGQGLRLIYYSQIVNDFQKGDIAEGYSVSREKKESFPLTVTSAQKNPTAFYLCASSTLGRGGVADTQYFGPGTRLTVL.